This T cell receptor (beta chain) originates from a study of T cells in localized non-small cell lung cancer. Notes on the study in general: Because only a single region of the tumor was sequenced, heterogeneity remains possible. With higher T cell density in blood came longer overall survival. Out of the top 100 tumor clones, a median about 58 were seen in adjacent lung. There was higher T cell clonality in uninvolved adjacent lung than in tumor, and it was highest there.

Germline V gene lookup returns CDR1 MNHNY and CDR2 SVGAGI (reference sequence). The CDR3 spans 13 residues. V was shortened by 6 bases and J by 1 base, with 9 bases between the two germline ends. A note on this clone: What it recognizes is unknown.

Data came from immunoSEQ multiplex PCR; TCRdb stores just in-frame clones and leaves some out. Among about 22,000 clones listed, about nine tenths were seen once. The genes are TRBV6-6 and TRBJ1-1; the D is unclear. Sequences were derived from PBMCs, sampled before any cancer treatment. The receptor's source is a man aged 40 to 75 with stage II squamous cell lung carcinoma. DNA of the CDR3: TGTGCCAGCAGGGCGGCAGCGAACACTGAAGCTTTCTTT. Translating it yields CASRAAANTEAFF.